The T cell receptor beta chain under discussion was sequenced for a study of blood T cell repertoires in COVID-19. Germline V lookup: CDR1 SGHNT, CDR2 YYREEE (reference sequence). V lost 4 bases and J 5 bases, leaving 21 bases between the germline ends. The CDR3 consists of 16 residues. Under the authors' procedure: From reference gene primer amplification, estimates of nucleated cell counts were derived. The method was immunoSEQ multiplex PCR; TCRdb's version includes in-frame clones alone and lacks a portion of them. The V and J calls and clone size were taken over from that table, and D and trimming were inferred from the DNA. Among about 120,000 clones, roughly four fifths were seen once, and the ten largest hold approximately 8%.

The sequence was obtained from a human donor in a cohort sampled during active COVID-19. The specimen was peripheral blood. The chain links TRBV5-4 to TRBJ1-1; D possibly corresponds to TRBD1 (5 bases). CDR3 sequence: CASSRPGHPQGTEAFF. The CDR3 DNA is TGTGCCAGCAGCAGGCCGGGTCACCCCCAGGGAACTGAAGCTTTCTTT.